This T cell receptor (beta chain) was observed in a study of blood T cell repertoires in COVID-19. As for the study in general: Whether acute or convalescent, the COVID-19 samples came from the United States, Italy and Spain.

Original analysis: Amplified reference gene primers provided the basis for estimating nucleated cell counts. The repertoire was sequenced with immunoSEQ multiplex PCR; TCRdb's copy has only in-frame clones and lacks some. The V and J calls and the clone size are those of that table, but D and trimming were determined from the DNA. Of about 200,000 clones in the sample, approximately 87% were seen once. The trim removed 4 bases at V and 1 base at J, leaving 4 bases unmatched. Germline V gene sequence: CDR1 KGHSH, CDR2 LQKENI. The CDR3 sequence is 14 residues long. This TCR was recovered from a man aged 60 to 75 who had recovered from COVID-19. The V gene is TRBV18, the J gene TRBJ2-7, with 7 bases that match TRBD2. The sequencing sample was made of peripheral blood. CDR3 sequence reads: CASSLQRGSYEQYF. The CDR3 DNA sequence: TGTGCCAGCTCACTCCAGCGGGGTTCCTACGAGCAGTACTTC.